Listed below are T cell receptor beta chains from one sample, sequenced in a study of early T cells in non-severe SARS-CoV-2 infection. TCRdb independently ran MiXCR on the 5' RACE reads; one entry per CDR3 protein. The data contain more than 35,000 distinct CDR3 sequences, 5.5% to 7.5% of them singletons. The specimen sequenced was whole blood. The receptors stem from an adult who was a healthcare worker with PCR-confirmed SARS-CoV-2 infection or an uninfected control (not recorded which). CDR3s include the opening cysteine and the closing phenylalanine or tryptophan. A D gene is named only where the DNA matches it firmly. The listing skips clone size in some rows; elsewhere it reads once, few, many or a size class.

clone_size d_call j_call v_call cdr3_aa cdr3_nt
medium-sized . TRBJ2-7 TRBV28 CASSFSPGRFYEQYF TGTGCCAGCAGTTTTTCTCCGGGGCGCTTCTACGAGCAGTACTTC
once . TRBJ2-7 TRBV12-3/TRBV12-4 CASSSRTPLLYEQYF TGTGCCAGCAGTTCCCGGACACCTCTCCTGTACGAGCAGTACTTC
many . TRBJ2-1 TRBV11-2 CASSFVADEQFF TGTGCCAGCAGCTTCGTAGCGGATGAGCAGTTCTTC
many . TRBJ2-1 TRBV5-1 CASSLEGEQFF TGCGCCAGCAGCTTGGAGGGTGAGCAGTTCTTC
. TRBD2 TRBJ2-1 TRBV20-1 CSATSGRTYNEQFF TGCAGTGCGACAAGCGGGAGGACTTACAATGAGCAGTTCTTC
. . TRBJ1-2 TRBV19 CASNCGYDCGYTF TGTGCCAGTAATTGCGGCTACGACTGTGGCTACACCTTC
many TRBD2 TRBJ2-1 TRBV5-4 CAWASGKNEQFF TGTGCATGGGCTAGCGGGAAAAATGAGCAGTTCTTC
many . TRBJ2-3 TRBV28 CAISEVKGGTDTQYF TGTGCCATCTCAGAGGTAAAGGGGGGCACAGATACGCAGTATTTT
few . TRBJ1-1 TRBV2 CASSELGNTEAFF TGTGCCAGCAGTGAATTGGGGAACACTGAAGCTTTCTTT
many . TRBJ2-1 TRBV12-3/TRBV12-4 CASSLGNEQFF TGTGCCAGCAGCTTGGGGAATGAGCAGTTCTTC
few . TRBJ1-5 TRBV21-1 CASSTGRGNQPQHF TGTGCCAGCAGCACCGGACGAGGTAATCAGCCCCAGCATTTT
many . TRBJ2-1 TRBV7-8 CASSSLAGPYNEQFF TGTGCCAGCAGCTCCCTGGCGGGGCCCTACAATGAGCAGTTCTTC
few TRBD2 TRBJ2-1 TRBV24-1 CATSDWTSGSSYNEQFF TGTGCCACCAGTGATTGGACTAGCGGGAGCTCCTACAATGAGCAGTTCTTC
. TRBD2 TRBJ2-1 TRBV3-1 CASSQGKRDGNEQFF TGTGCCAGCAGTCAGGGAAAGCGGGACGGGAATGAGCAGTTCTTC
few . TRBJ2-1 TRBV5-1 CASSLIRNEQFF TGCGCCAGCAGCTTGATTCGCAATGAGCAGTTCTTC
many TRBD2 TRBJ2-3 TRBV30 CAWDPGLAGADTQYF TGTGCCTGGGACCCGGGACTAGCGGGAGCAGATACGCAGTATTTT
few . TRBJ2-7 TRBV7-8 CASSRTGHEQYF TGTGCCAGCAGCAGAACTGGCCACGAGCAGTACTTC
few TRBD2 TRBJ2-5 TRBV12-3/TRBV12-4 CASSLTLGGSRGETQYF TGTGCCAGCAGTCTAACCCTCGGGGGGTCCCGGGGAGAGACCCAGTACTTC
few . TRBJ2-2 TRBV6-5 CASQDGLSYGELFF TGTGCCAGCCAGGACGGACTATCTTACGGGGAGCTGTTTTTT
many . TRBJ1-2 TRBV28 CASSSTYGYTF TGTGCCAGCAGTTCCACCTATGGCTACACCTTC
. . TRBJ1-1 TRBV5-1 CASHTHQNTEAFF TGCGCCAGCCATACCCACCAGAACACTGAAGCTTTCTTT
few . TRBJ2-1 TRBV20-1 CSAKSGLLYNEQFF TGCAGTGCTAAATCCGGGCTTCTATACAATGAGCAGTTCTTC
few . TRBJ2-5 TRBV2 CASFPGGAGETQYF TGTGCCAGCTTTCCGGGGGGCGCCGGGGAGACCCAGTACTTC
few . TRBJ2-2 TRBV5-1 CASSFSYSPNTGELFF TGCGCCAGCAGCTTCTCGTACAGTCCGAACACCGGGGAGCTGTTTTTT
few . TRBJ1-3 TRBV4-1 CASSHPMAGNTIYF TGCGCCAGCAGCCACCCGATGGCTGGAAACACCATATATTTT
many . TRBJ2-1 TRBV27 CASSSSTGKNEQFF .
few . TRBJ1-2 TRBV18 CASSPRDPSYGYTF TGTGCCAGCTCACCACGGGACCCAAGCTATGGCTACACCTTC
many . TRBJ1-1 TRBV10-3 CAISGGGSEAFF TGTGCCATCAGTGGCGGAGGTTCTGAAGCTTTCTTT
. TRBD2 TRBJ2-4 TRBV4-1 CASSPLTSGVAKNIQYF TGCGCCAGCAGCCCCTTGACTAGCGGAGTAGCCAAAAACATTCAGTACTTC
. . TRBJ2-7 TRBV5-4 CASSPFGLPYEQYF TGTGCCAGCAGCCCCTTCGGGCTTCCCTACGAGCAGTACTTC
few . TRBJ2-5 TRBV2 CARRRYQETQYF TGTGCCAGGAGACGATACCAAGAGACCCAGTACTTC
. . TRBJ2-2 TRBV27 CASSPRGTGELFF TGTGCCAGCAGCCCCCGGGGCACCGGGGAGCTGTTTTTT
. TRBD2 TRBJ2-7 TRBV6-1 CASSEAAAGGSYEQYF TGTGCCAGCAGTGAAGCGGCAGCGGGAGGGTCCTACGAGCAGTACTTC
many TRBD1 TRBJ1-3 TRBV30 CACRPFTGGATDTIYF TGTGCCTGCAGGCCCTTCACAGGGGGCGCGACGGACACCATATATTTT
many . TRBJ2-1 TRBV5-1 CASSTKSSYNEQFF TGCGCCAGCAGCACAAAGTCCTCCTACAATGAGCAGTTCTTC
many TRBD2 TRBJ2-2 TRBV7-6 CASSLLRGTNTGELFF TGTGCCAGCAGCTTATTGCGGGGGACGAACACCGGGGAGCTGTTTTTT
many . TRBJ2-1 TRBV10-3 CAISRDDEQFF TGTGCCATCTCAAGGGACGATGAGCAGTTCTTC
. TRBD2 TRBJ2-5 TRBV7-8 CASSLTSGREETQYF TGTGCCAGCAGCCTGACTAGCGGGAGAGAAGAGACCCAGTACTTC
. . TRBJ2-7 TRBV6-2/TRBV6-3 CASSYGRATYEQYF TGTGCCAGCAGTTACGGGCGGGCTACCTACGAGCAGTACTTC
many TRBD1 TRBJ2-7 TRBV18 CASSSEDRAGPPQQYF TGTGCCAGCTCATCCGAAGACAGGGCCGGGCCCCCGCAGCAGTACTTC
many . TRBJ2-4 TRBV24-1 CATGDKGIQYF TGTGCCACCGGAGACAAAGGCATTCAGTACTTC
. . TRBJ2-2 TRBV28 CASRPPRGRTGELFF TGTGCCAGCAGACCCCCACGGGGTCGAACCGGGGAGCTGTTTTTT
many TRBD1 TRBJ1-3 TRBV5-1 CASSSWDSSGNTIYF TGCGCCAGCAGTTCCTGGGACAGTTCTGGAAACACCATATATTTT
many TRBD2 TRBJ2-2 TRBV2 CASSGTTNTGELFF TGTGCCAGCTCCGGGACTACGAACACCGGGGAGCTGTTTTTT
many . TRBJ2-7 TRBV12-2 CASRPRGGDLASGILYEQYF TGTGCAAGTCGCCCTCGGGGAGGGGATTTGGCTAGCGGGATACTCTACGAGCAGTACTTC
many TRBD1 TRBJ1-5 TRBV27 CASSWGGQGKPQHF TGTGCCAGCAGTTGGGGGGGACAGGGAAAGCCCCAGCATTTT
few TRBD1 TRBJ1-2 TRBV28 CASSQGAAGSYGYTF TGTGCCAGCAGTCAGGGGGCGGCCGGGAGCTATGGCTACACCTTC
. . TRBJ1-1 TRBV29-1 CSVVGRMNTEAFF TGCAGCGTTGTGGGGAGAATGAACACTGAAGCTTTCTTT
few . TRBJ1-1 TRBV29-1 CSVEAGNTEAFF TGCAGCGTTGAAGCAGGCAACACTGAAGCTTTCTTT
few . TRBJ1-2 TRBV11-1 CASSFFYGYTF TGTGCCAGCAGCTTCTTCTATGGCTACACCTTC
many TRBD1 TRBJ1-2 TRBV28 CASLHRDRRSHGYTF TGTGCCAGCCTACACCGGGACAGAAGGTCCCATGGCTACACCTTC
. TRBD2 TRBJ2-1 TRBV7-6 CASSMTSGLQQYGEQFF TGTGCCAGCAGCATGACTAGCGGTCTACAACAATATGGTGAGCAGTTCTTC
many TRBD2 TRBJ2-1 TRBV6-4 CASSDKREGNEQFF TGTGCCAGCAGTGACAAGCGGGAGGGCAATGAGCAGTTCTTC
many . TRBJ1-1 TRBV5-5 CASSLVYRRYTEAFF TGTGCCAGCAGCTTGGTTTACAGGAGATACACTGAAGCTTTCTTT